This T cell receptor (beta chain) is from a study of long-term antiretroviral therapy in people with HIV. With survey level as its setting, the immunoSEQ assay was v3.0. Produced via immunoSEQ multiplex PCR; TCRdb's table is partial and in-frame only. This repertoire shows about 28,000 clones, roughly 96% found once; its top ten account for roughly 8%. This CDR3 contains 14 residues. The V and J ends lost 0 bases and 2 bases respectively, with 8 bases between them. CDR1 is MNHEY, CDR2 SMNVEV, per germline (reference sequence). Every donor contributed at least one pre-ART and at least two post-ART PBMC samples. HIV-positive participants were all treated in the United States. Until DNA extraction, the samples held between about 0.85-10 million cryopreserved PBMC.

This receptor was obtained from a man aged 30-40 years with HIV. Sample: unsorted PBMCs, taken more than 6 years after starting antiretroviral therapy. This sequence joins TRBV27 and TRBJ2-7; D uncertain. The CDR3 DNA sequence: TGTGCCAGCAGTTTATCACGGAACACCTACGAGCAGTACTTC. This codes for CASSLSRNTYEQYF.